This passage covers 6 T cell receptor beta chains from one sample sequenced in a study of cytomegalovirus exposure and HLA in healthy donors. PCR primers comprised 60 Vbeta and 13 Jbeta primers. Clones were read by immunoSEQ multiplex PCR, and TCRdb kept only the in-frame ones, dropping some. Seen here are roughly 300,000 clones, 75% to 90% observed once, and the top ten hold 3.5% to 4.5%. Sequences were obtained from PBMCs. These TCRs come from a man between 35 and 55 years old in good health and CMV-seropositive.

The CDR3 DNA reads TGTGCCAGCAGCGGACCCGGGACTAGCGGGTACAATGAGCAGTTCTTC. Its protein product is CASSGPGTSGYNEQFF. The chain employs TRBV13 and TRBJ2-1, with TRBD2 identical over 12 bases. The CDR3 spans 16 residues. V was pared by 5 bases and J by 4 bases, with 6 bases of the junction left unmatched. Germline V CDR1 and CDR2: PRHDT, FYEKMQ (reference sequence).

The gene calls are TRBV2 and TRBJ2-1; D not resolved. Germline V lookup: CDR1 SNHLY, CDR2 FYNNEI. Trimming shortened V by 5 bases and J by 4 bases, and 9 bases separated the two germline ends. The length of the CDR3 is 13 residues. The CDR3 protein is CASSPVLYNEQFF. The DNA for the CDR3 is TGTGCCAGCAGTCCGGTTTTATACAATGAGCAGTTCTTC.

The rearrangement joins TRBV5-6 to TRBJ2-5; tentative D call: TRBD1 (6 bases). Germline V gene sequence: CDR1 SGHDT, CDR2 YYEEEE. V gave up 3 bases and J gave up 2 bases, with 14 bases separating them. CDR3 length: 15 residues. The CDR3 loop is CASSSRDNPQETQYF. CDR3 bases: TGTGCCAGCAGCTCCCGGGACAACCCACAAGAGACCCAGTACTTC.

This chain uses TRBV27 with TRBJ2-3; 7 bases agree with TRBD1. With V trimmed by 7 bases and J by 0 bases, 7 bases remained unmatched. This CDR3 region has 15 residues. Germline CDR1 is MNHEY and CDR2 is SMNVEV (reference sequence). Here the CDR3 reads CASMTGTASTDTQYF. CDR3 DNA: TGTGCCAGCATGACCGGGACAGCCAGCACAGATACGCAGTATTTT.

The chain recombines TRBV18 with TRBJ2-1; D uncertain. The CDR3 sequence is 15 residues long. Germline V gene lookup returns CDR1 KGHSH and CDR2 LQKENI. Between the trimmed V and J ends, which lost 4 bases and 3 bases, there was a span of 13 bases. The CDR3 DNA reads TGTGCCAGCTCACTTTCGACGACTGGCTACAATGAGCAGTTCTTC. As protein: CASSLSTTGYNEQFF.

The rearrangement uses TRBV28 and TRBJ1-1, with 10 bases aligning to TRBD1. CDR1 is MDHEN and CDR2 is SYDVKM in the germline V gene. J gave up 1 base and V 4 bases, and 6 bases lay outside the gene matches. This CDR3 is built from 16 residues. CDR3 region: CASSSGTGVENTEAFF. In DNA form, the CDR3 reads TGTGCCAGCAGTTCAGGGACAGGGGTGGAGAACACTGAAGCTTTCTTT. The entire variable domain, with the rest obtained from reference TRBV28 and TRBJ1-1, is as follows: DVKVTQSSRYLVKRTGEKVFLECVQDMDHENMFWYRQDPGLGLRLIYFSYDVKMKEKGDIPEGYSVSREKKERFSLILESASTNQTSMYLCASSSGTGVENTEAFFGQGTRLTVV.